The 21 T cell receptor beta chains below were found in one sample sequenced in a study of T cells expressing NK-cell markers. TCRdb reprocessed the 5' RACE reads and keeps a single row for each CDR3 protein, giving no DNA. The listing records some 150,000 distinct CDR3 sequences. The sample was blood T cells: a sorted CD56 or NKG2C T cell subset, CD4+ or CD8+ T cells, or bulk PBMC T cells (not recorded which). The receptors were sampled from a woman aged 50 to 65 in good health.

The chain's CDR3 is CASSSSGTEQFF. The rearrangement links TRBV7-9 to TRBJ2-1; no DNA is available, so the TRBD1 call from TCRdb remains unchecked. This CDR3 spans 12 amino acids. Germline CDR1 reads SEHNR; CDR2 reads FQNEAQ (reference sequence).

The rearrangement joins TRBV4-1 to TRBJ2-2. The CDR3 is made up of 14 amino acids. The germline V gene encodes CDR1 MGHRA and CDR2 YSYEKL. The CDR3 region is CASKYNANTGELFF.

This chain links TRBV27 with TRBJ1-2; TCRdb proposes TRBD1, but this gene call is untestable without DNA. Germline assignment: CDR1 MNHEY and CDR2 SMNVEV (reference sequence). The CDR3 has 14 amino acids. CDR3 protein: CASTQTGGTYGYTF.

The chain is built from TRBV7-9 and TRBJ2-7; TCRdb indicates TRBD2, and absent DNA this call remains unverified. CDR3 size: 15 residues. Germline assignment: CDR1 SEHNR and CDR2 FQNEAQ (reference sequence). CDR3 sequence: CASSSGTSGRYEQYF.

This CDR3 is CASSPGGRLPNEQFF. The V gene is TRBV27, the J gene TRBJ2-1; the TCRdb call, TRBD1, lacks DNA for checking. Germline-derived CDR1 and CDR2 are MNHEY and SMNVEV (reference sequence). The CDR3 is made up of 15 amino acids.

The chain has TRBV14 and TRBJ2-7; no DNA is available, so the TRBD1 call from TCRdb remains unchecked. The CDR3 covers 14 residues. Looked up from germline, CDR1 is SGHDN and CDR2 is FVKESK. CDR3 in amino acids: CASSLVGGFDEQYF.

The CDR3 sequence: CSVYGTSHTGELFF. The chain joins TRBV29-1 to TRBJ2-2; the D gene TCRdb calls, TRBD2, cannot be checked with no DNA. This CDR3 is built from 14 residues. Germline loops: CDR1 SQVTM, CDR2 ANQGSEA.

V is TRBV5-6 and J is TRBJ1-3; TCRdb picks TRBD1, but there is no DNA to check that call. The CDR3 is 15 amino acids. In germline, CDR1 is SGHDT, CDR2 YYEEEE. This CDR3 is CASSQDRNSGNTIYF.

The chain joins TRBV6-2 or TRBV6-3 to TRBJ2-2. Per germline, CDR1 MNHEY and CDR2 SVGEGT. The CDR3 extends over 13 amino acids. CDR3: CASSYQTAGELFF.

This chain's CDR3 is CASGFGLAGPRTDTQYF. This chain joins TRBV12-5 and TRBJ2-3; without DNA, the TCRdb call of TRBD2 cannot be checked. CDR3 size: 17 residues. Germline V gene data show CDR1 as LGHNT and CDR2 as FRNRAP.

The CDR3 loop reads CASSSTIGQGKTDTQYF. The rearrangement links TRBV5-1 to TRBJ2-3; absent DNA, TCRdb's TRBD1 call cannot be checked. In germline, CDR1 is SGHRS, CDR2 YFSETQ. The CDR3 has 17 amino acids. The whole variable domain, remainder taken from reference TRBV5-1 and TRBJ2-3, is KAGVTQTPRYLIKTRGQQVTLSCSPISGHRSVSWYQQTPGQGLQFLFEYFSETQRNKGNFPGRFSGRQFSNSRSEMNVSTLELGDSALYLCASSSTIGQGKTDTQYFGPGTRLTVL.

The chain couples TRBV2 to TRBJ2-3. Per germline, CDR1 SNHLY and CDR2 FYNNEI. This CDR3 comprises 14 residues. The CDR3 loop reads CASKETSSTDTQYF.

The chain carries TRBV7-8 and TRBJ2-5; TCRdb lists TRBD1, though no DNA is available to test this call. Looked up from germline, CDR1 is SGHVS and CDR2 is FQNEAQ. The CDR3 loop spans 12 amino acids. The CDR3 protein is CASSSGRETQYF.

The chain uses TRBV5-1 and TRBJ1-5; no DNA is available, so the TRBD1 call from TCRdb remains unchecked. Germline V gives CDR1 SGHRS, CDR2 YFSETQ. CDR3 length equals 16 residues. CDR3: CASSLDLTGGYQPQHF.

The V gene is TRBV5-1, the J gene TRBJ2-1. The CDR3 is 14 amino acids. Per the germline V gene, CDR1 is SGHRS and CDR2 is YFSETQ. CDR3 amino acids: CASSLTMGYNEQFF.

This rearrangement joins TRBV12-3 or TRBV12-4 to TRBJ2-1; checking the TCRdb D call of TRBD1 is not possible without DNA. This CDR3 is built from 15 residues. CDR3 in amino acids: CASNRIRGSPNEQFF.

This chain joins TRBV4-1 and TRBJ1-6. CDR1 and CDR2 (germline): MGHRA, YSYEKL. CDR3 length: 15 residues. CDR3 residues: CASSQDPGDNSPLHF.

This chain links TRBV4-1 with TRBJ2-1; the TCRdb call, TRBD2, lacks DNA for checking. CDR1 and CDR2 (germline): MGHRA, YSYEKL. The CDR3 is made up of 16 amino acids. The CDR3 sequence is CASSHLGSGIYNEQFF.

The rearrangement joins TRBV9 to TRBJ2-2. Germline lookup yields CDR1 SGDLS and CDR2 YYNGEE. The CDR3 is 14 residues long. The CDR3 loop reads CASSRSQSTGELFF.

CDR3 sequence: CASSYSRDSSYEQYF. The chain couples TRBV6-5 to TRBJ2-7; no DNA is available, so the TRBD1 call from TCRdb remains unchecked. The CDR3 length is 15 residues. Germline V gene lookup returns CDR1 MNHEY and CDR2 SVGAGI.

The chain couples TRBV4-1 to TRBJ2-5; TCRdb reports TRBD2, a call that lacks DNA to check it against. The CDR3 runs 15 residues. CDR1 is MGHRA, CDR2 YSYEKL, per germline. The chain's CDR3 is CASSQVAGLQETQYF.